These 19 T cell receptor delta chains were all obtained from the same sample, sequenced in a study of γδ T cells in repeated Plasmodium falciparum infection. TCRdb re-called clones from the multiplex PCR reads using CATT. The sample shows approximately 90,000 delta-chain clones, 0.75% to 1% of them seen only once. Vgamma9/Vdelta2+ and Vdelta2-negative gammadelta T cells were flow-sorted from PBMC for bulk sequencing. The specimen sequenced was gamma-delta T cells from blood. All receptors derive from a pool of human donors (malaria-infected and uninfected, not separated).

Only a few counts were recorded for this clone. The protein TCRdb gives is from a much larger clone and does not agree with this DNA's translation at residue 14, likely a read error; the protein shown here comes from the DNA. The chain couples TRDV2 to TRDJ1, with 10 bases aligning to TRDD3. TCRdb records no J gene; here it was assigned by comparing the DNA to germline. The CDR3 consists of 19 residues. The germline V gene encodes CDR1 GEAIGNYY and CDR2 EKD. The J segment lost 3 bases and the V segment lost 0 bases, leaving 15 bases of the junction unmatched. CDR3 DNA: TGTGCCTGTGACACCGGCTGGGGGATAATACAGCGGTACGCCGATAAACTCATCTTT. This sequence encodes CACDTGWGIIQRYADKLIF.

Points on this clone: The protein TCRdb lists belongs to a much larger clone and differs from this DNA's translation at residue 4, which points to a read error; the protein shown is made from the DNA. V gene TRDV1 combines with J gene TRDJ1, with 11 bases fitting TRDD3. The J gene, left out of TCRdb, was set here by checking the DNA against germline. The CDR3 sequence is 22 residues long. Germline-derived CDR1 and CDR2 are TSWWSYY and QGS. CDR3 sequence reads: CALRDLFPTGGNGGYGTDKLIF. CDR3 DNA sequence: TGTGCTCTTAGGGATTTATTTCCTACGGGGGGCAATGGGGGATACGGTACCGATAAACTCATCTTT.

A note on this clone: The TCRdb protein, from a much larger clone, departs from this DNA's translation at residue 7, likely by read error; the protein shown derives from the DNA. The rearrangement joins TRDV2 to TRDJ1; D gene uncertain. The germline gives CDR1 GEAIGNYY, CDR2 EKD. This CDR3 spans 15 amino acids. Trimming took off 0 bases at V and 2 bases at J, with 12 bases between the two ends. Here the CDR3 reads CACDTVLPTTDKLIF. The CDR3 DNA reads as TGTGCCTGTGACACCGTGCTCCCCACGACCGATAAACTCATCTTT.

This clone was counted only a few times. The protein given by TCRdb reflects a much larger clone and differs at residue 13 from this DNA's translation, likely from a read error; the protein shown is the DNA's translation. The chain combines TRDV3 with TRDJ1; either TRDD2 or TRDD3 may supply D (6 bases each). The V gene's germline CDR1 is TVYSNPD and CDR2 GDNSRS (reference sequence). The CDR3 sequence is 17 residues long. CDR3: CAFVAQLGAFHTNKLIF. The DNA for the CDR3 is TGTGCCTTTGTCGCTCAACTGGGTGCCTTCCACACCAATAAACTCATCTTT.

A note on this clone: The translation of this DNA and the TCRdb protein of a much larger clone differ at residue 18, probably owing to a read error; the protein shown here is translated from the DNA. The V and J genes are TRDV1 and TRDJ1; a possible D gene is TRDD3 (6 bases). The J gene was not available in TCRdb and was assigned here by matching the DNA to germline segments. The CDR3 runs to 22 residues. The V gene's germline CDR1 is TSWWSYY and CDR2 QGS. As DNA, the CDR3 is TGTGCTCTCTTTGGGGAGGATCCTAACATTAAACTGGGTTCTCTGTACACCAATAAACTCATCTTT. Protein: CALFGEDPNIKLGSLYTNKLIF.

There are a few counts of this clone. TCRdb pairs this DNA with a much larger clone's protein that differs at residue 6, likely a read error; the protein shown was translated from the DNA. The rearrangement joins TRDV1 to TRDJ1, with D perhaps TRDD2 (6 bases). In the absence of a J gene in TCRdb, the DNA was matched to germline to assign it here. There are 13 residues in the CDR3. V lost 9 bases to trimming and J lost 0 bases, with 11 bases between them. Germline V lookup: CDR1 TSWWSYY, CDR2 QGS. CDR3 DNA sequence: TGTGCTCTATTCCTATCGAACACCGATAAACTCATCTTT. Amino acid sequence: CALFLSNTDKLIF.

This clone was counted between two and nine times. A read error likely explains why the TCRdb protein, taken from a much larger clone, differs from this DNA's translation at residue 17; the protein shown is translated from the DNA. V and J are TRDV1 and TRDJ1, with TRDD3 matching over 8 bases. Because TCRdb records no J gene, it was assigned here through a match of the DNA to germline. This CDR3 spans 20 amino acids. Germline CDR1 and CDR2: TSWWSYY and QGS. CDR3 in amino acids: CALGDHTQNWGPAHTDELIF. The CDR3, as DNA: TGTGCTCTTGGGGACCACACCCAAAACTGGGGGCCCGCTCACACCGATGAACTCATCTTT.

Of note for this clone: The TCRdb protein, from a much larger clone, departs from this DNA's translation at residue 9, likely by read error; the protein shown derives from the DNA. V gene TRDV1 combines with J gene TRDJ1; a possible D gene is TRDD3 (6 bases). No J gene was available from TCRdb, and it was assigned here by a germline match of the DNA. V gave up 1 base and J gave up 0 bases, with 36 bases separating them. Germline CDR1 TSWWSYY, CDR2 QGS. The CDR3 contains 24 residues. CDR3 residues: CALGERSHARGGLGQFPYTDKLIF. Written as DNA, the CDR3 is TGTGCTCTTGGGGAACGCTCCCACGCCAGGGGTGGGCTGGGGCAATTTCCCTACACCGATAAACTCATCTTT.

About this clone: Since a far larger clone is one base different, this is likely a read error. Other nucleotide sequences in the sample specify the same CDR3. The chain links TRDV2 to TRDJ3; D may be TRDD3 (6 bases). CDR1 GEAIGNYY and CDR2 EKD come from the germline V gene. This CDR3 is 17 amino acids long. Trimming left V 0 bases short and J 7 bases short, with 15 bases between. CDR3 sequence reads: CACDTVTGSRDTRQMFF. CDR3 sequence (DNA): TGTGCCTGTGACACCGTGACTGGGTCCCGAGACACCCGACAGATGTTTTTC.

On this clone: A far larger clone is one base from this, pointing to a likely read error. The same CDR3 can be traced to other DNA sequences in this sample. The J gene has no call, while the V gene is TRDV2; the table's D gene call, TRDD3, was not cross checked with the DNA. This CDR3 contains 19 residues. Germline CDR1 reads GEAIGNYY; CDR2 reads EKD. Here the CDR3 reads CACDTVLGDTRALTAQLFF. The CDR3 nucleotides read TGTGCCTGTGACACCGTACTGGGGGATACGCGGGCTTTGACAGCACAGCTCTTCTTT.

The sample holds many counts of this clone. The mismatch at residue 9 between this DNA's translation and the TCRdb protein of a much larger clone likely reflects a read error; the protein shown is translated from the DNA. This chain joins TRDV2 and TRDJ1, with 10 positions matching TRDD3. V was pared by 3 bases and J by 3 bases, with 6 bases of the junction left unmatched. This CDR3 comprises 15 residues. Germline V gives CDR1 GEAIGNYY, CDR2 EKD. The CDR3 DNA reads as TGTGCCTGTGACCTGCTGGGGGATAAGGCCGATAAACTCATCTTT. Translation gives CACDLLGDKADKLIF.

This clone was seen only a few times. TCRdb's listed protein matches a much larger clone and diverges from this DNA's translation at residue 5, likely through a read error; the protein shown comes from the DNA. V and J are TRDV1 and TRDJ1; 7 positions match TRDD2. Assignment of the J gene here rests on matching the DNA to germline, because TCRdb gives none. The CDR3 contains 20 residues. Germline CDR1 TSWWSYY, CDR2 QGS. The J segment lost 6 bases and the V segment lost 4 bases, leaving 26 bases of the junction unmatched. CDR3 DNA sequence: TGTGCTCTTGGGGGACTACCCCTTCCTCCCTACGGGGGCCCATTTCATAAACTCATCTTT. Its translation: CALGGLPLPPYGGPFHKLIF.

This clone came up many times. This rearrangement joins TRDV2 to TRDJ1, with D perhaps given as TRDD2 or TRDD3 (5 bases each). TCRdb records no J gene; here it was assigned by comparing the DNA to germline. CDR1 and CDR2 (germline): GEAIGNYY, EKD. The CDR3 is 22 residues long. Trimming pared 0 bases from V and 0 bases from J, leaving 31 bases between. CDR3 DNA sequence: TGTGCCTGTGACACCGTTGAAGGGGGGGTTCCTGGAAGTGTCAAGTACACCGATAAACTCATCTTT. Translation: CACDTVEGGVPGSVKYTDKLIF.

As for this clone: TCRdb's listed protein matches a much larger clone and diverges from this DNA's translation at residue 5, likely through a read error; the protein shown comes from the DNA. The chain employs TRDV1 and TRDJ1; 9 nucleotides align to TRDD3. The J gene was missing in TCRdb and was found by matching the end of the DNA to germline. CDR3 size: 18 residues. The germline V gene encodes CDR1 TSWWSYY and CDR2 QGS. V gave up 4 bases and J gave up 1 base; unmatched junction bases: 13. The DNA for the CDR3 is TGTGCTCTTGGGGGAAGGCCCTACTGGGGGAAGTCCACCGATAAACTCATCTTT. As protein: CALGGRPYWGKSTDKLIF.

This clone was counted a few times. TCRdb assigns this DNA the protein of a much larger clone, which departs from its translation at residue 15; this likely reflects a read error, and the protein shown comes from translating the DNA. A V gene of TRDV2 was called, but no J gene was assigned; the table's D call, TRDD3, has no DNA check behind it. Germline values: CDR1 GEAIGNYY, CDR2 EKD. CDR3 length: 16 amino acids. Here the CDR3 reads CACDTKAVGDTRPLTF. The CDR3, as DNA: TGTGCCTGTGACACAAAGGCTGTCGGGGATACTAGACCCCTGACCTTT.

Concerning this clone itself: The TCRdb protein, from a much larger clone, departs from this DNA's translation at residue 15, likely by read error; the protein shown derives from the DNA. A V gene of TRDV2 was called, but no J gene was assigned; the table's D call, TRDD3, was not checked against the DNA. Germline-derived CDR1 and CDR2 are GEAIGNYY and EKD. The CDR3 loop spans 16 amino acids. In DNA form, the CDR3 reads TGTGCCTGTGACACGCGGGGATACCAAGGGGCTGGTAAACTCACCTTT. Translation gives CACDTRGYQGAGKLTF.

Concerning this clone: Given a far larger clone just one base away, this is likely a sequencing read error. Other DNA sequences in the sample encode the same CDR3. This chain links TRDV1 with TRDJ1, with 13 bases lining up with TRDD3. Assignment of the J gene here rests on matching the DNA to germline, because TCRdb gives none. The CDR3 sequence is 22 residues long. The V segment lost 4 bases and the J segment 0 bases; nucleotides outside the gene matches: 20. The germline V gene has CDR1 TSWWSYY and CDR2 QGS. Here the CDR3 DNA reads TGTGCTCTTGGGGCCTTTCTCTATGAGCAACTGGGGGATACGCGTAACACCGATAAACTCATCTTT. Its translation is CALGAFLYEQLGDTRNTDKLIF.

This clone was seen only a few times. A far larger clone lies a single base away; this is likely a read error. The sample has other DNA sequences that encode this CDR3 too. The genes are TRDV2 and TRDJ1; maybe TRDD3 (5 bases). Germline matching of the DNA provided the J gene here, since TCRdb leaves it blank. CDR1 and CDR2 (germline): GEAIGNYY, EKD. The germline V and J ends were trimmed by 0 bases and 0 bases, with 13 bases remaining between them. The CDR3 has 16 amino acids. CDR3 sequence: CACDTPGGLYTDKLIF. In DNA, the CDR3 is TGTGCCTGTGACACCCCGGGGGGGTTGTACACCGATAAACTCATCTTT.

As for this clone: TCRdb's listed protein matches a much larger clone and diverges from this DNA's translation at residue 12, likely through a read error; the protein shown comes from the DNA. DNA for the CDR3: TGTGCCTGTGGCCCTAGTGGAACCTACTCCCGGGCCGATAAACTCATCTTT. Its translation: CACGPSGTYSRADKLIF. This chain uses TRDV2 with TRDJ1; weak D call: TRDD2 (5 bases). Germline matching of the DNA provided the J gene here, since TCRdb leaves it blank. Trimming removed 5 bases at V and 3 bases at J, with 24 bases between. Germline V CDR1 and CDR2: GEAIGNYY, EKD. The CDR3 is 17 amino acids.